A single sample gave rise to the 17 T cell receptor beta chains below, sequenced in a study of shared clonotypes between healthy human individuals. CD8 cells regarded as naive lacked CD45RO, were positively chosen for CCR7, and omitted terminally differentiated effector memory CD45RA+ cells. Using immunoSEQ multiplex PCR, the repertoire was profiled, and TCRdb retains in-frame clones only, with some absent. Here the sample spans about 2,200,000 clones, 85% to 95% being singletons. Sequenced: naive CD8+ T cells from PBMCs. Every receptor here comes from a man between 18 and 29 years old in good health. Some clones in this sample may be carry-over from other donors' samples.

The rearrangement links TRBV19 to TRBJ2-7; 7 bases are a match to TRBD1. CDR1 is LNHDA, CDR2 SQIVND, per germline (reference sequence). With V trimmed by 3 bases and J by 3 bases, 5 bases remained unmatched. The CDR3 is 14 amino acids. The CDR3 DNA sequence: TGTGCCAGTAGTATGAGGGACAGATTCTACGAGCAGTACTTC. Protein: CASSMRDRFYEQYF.

The V call is TRBV13, the J call TRBJ2-1; 7 bases match TRBD2. Germline CDR1 reads PRHDT; CDR2 reads FYEKMQ (reference sequence). V shed 7 bases and J 0 bases; nucleotides not matched to a gene: 15. The CDR3 is 18 residues long. CDR3 coding DNA: TGTGCCAGCACCCCATGGGGAGGGATGGGTTCCTCCTACAATGAGCAGTTCTTC. It translates to CASTPWGGMGSSYNEQFF. Filled out from reference TRBV13 and TRBJ2-1, the complete variable domain reads AAGVIQSPRHLIKEKRETATLKCYPIPRHDTVYWYQQGPGQDPQFLISFYEKMQSDKGSIPDRFSAQQFSDYHSELNMSSLELGDSALYFCASTPWGGMGSSYNEQFFGPGTRLTVL.

V gene TRBV7-9 combines with J gene TRBJ2-5; the D gene is possibly TRBD2 (5 bases). Germline V gene data show CDR1 as SEHNR and CDR2 as FQNEAQ (reference sequence). The CDR3 length is 15 residues. V shed 2 bases and J shed 4 bases, with 14 bases lying between them. The CDR3: CASSLMARGRETQYF. The CDR3 DNA follows: TGTGCCAGCAGCTTAATGGCCCGGGGAAGAGAGACCCAGTACTTC. The variable domain in full, with the rest retrieved from reference TRBV7-9 and TRBJ2-5, is DTGVSQNPRHKITKRGQNVTFRCDPISEHNRLYWYRQTLGQGPEFLTYFQNEAQLEKSRLLSDRFSAERPKGSFSTLEIQRTEQGDSAMYLCASSLMARGRETQYFGPGTRLLVL.

The chain is built from TRBV27 and TRBJ2-7; possible D gene TRBD2, 5 bases. The germline V and J ends were trimmed by 3 bases and 2 bases, with 11 bases remaining between them. Per the germline V gene, CDR1 is MNHEY and CDR2 is SMNVEV (reference sequence). This CDR3 comprises 14 residues. The CDR3 nucleotides read TGTGCCAGCAGTTTCGTGGGAGCCACCTACGAGCAGTACTTC. Encoded protein: CASSFVGATYEQYF.

This rearrangement joins TRBV28 to TRBJ1-2; 7 bases match TRBD1. Unmatched junction bases numbered 19, after V lost 5 bases and J lost 4 bases. Germline V gene data show CDR1 as MDHEN and CDR2 as SYDVKM. The CDR3 has 18 amino acids. The CDR3 coding sequence is TGTGCCAGCAGTGCGTCCCGCGAGGGGGCCCTATTCCTCTATGGCTACACCTTC. Translated: CASSASREGALFLYGYTF.

Concerning this clone itself: The same CDR3 arises from other DNA sequences in this sample as well. The chain employs TRBV27 and TRBJ2-1, with 7 bases identical to TRBD1. The CDR3 extends over 12 amino acids. The J segment lost 7 bases and the V segment lost 3 bases, leaving 0 bases of the junction unmatched. Germline CDR1 MNHEY, CDR2 SMNVEV (reference sequence). The CDR3 sequence is CASSFRGNEQFF. The CDR3 nucleotides read TGTGCCAGCAGTTTCAGGGGGAATGAGCAGTTCTTC.

This clone has only one observation. Additional DNA sequences in this sample encode the identical CDR3. The rearrangement links TRBV27 to TRBJ1-2, with D perhaps TRBD1 (5 bases). The CDR3 covers 14 residues. Per germline, CDR1 MNHEY and CDR2 SMNVEV (reference sequence). V was trimmed by 1 base and J by 4 bases, leaving 10 bases between them. CDR3 loop: CASSLLGGSYGYTF. The DNA for the CDR3 is TGTGCCAGCAGTTTATTGGGGGGTAGCTATGGCTACACCTTC.

The chain is built from TRBV10-3 and TRBJ1-2; perhaps TRBD1 as D (5 bases). This CDR3 spans 14 amino acids. The germline V and J ends were trimmed by 5 bases and 2 bases, with 12 bases remaining between them. CDR1 is ENHRY, CDR2 SYGVKD, per germline. CDR3 sequence: CAISRQTENYGYTF. CDR3 nucleotides: TGTGCCATCAGTCGACAGACCGAGAACTATGGCTACACCTTC.

V usage is TRBV7-9 and J usage is TRBJ2-2; weak D call: TRBD2 (5 bases). The germline V gene encodes CDR1 SEHNR and CDR2 FQNEAQ (reference sequence). Trimming cost V 5 bases and J 13 bases, with 17 bases left between them. There are 13 residues in the CDR3. The CDR3 region is CASSPQLSGGLFF. The CDR3 nucleotides read TGTGCCAGCAGCCCCCAGTTGAGCGGCGGGCTGTTTTTT. Looking up the rest from reference TRBV7-9 and TRBJ2-2 gives the full variable domain: DTGVSQNPRHKITKRGQNVTFRCDPISEHNRLYWYRQTLGQGPEFLTYFQNEAQLEKSRLLSDRFSAERPKGSFSTLEIQRTEQGDSAMYLCASSPQLSGGLFFGEGSRLTVL.

The chain links TRBV27 to TRBJ2-5, with a weak D call TRBD1 (6 bases). This CDR3 region has 17 residues. Trimming shortened V by 3 bases and J by 5 bases, and 22 bases separated the two germline ends. In germline, CDR1 is MNHEY, CDR2 SMNVEV (reference sequence). CDR3 bases: TGTGCCAGCAGTTTGGGAGAGATGACAGGCGGATACGAGACCCAGTACTTC. Translation gives CASSLGEMTGGYETQYF.

The chain combines TRBV27 with TRBJ1-4; 9 bases align to TRBD1. Per germline, CDR1 MNHEY and CDR2 SMNVEV (reference sequence). Trimming cost V 4 bases and J 4 bases; bases outside gene matches: 7. The CDR3 loop spans 16 amino acids. CDR3 nucleotide sequence: TGTGCCAGCAGTTCCACCGGGACAGGGCGTAATGAAAAACTGTTTTTT. Its translation: CASSSTGTGRNEKLFF.

CDR3 residues: CASSLSVGTGGTGELFF. The CDR3 DNA reads as TGTGCCAGCAGTTTATCGGTGGGGACAGGGGGCACCGGGGAGCTGTTTTTT. V is TRBV27 and J is TRBJ2-2, with 11 bases fitting TRBD1. V lost 0 bases and J lost 4; bases outside the gene matches: 4. The germline gives CDR1 MNHEY, CDR2 SMNVEV (reference sequence). The CDR3 has 17 residues.

This clone is a singleton in its sample. CDR3 protein: CASSFSSLPQQGLPHEQYF. As DNA, the CDR3 is TGTGCCAGCAGTTTTAGCTCCTTACCTCAACAGGGACTCCCTCATGAGCAGTACTTC. This chain joins TRBV28 and TRBJ2-7; perhaps D is TRBD1 or TRBD2 (6 bases each). The CDR3 extends over 19 amino acids. The V gene lost 3 bases and the J gene lost 7 bases, with 31 bases spanning the gap. The germline gives CDR1 MDHEN, CDR2 SYDVKM.

The chain is built from TRBV6-1 and TRBJ2-7; tentative D call: TRBD1 (6 bases). V was trimmed by 4 bases and J by 0 bases, leaving 16 bases between them. The germline V gene encodes CDR1 MNHNS and CDR2 SASEGT. This CDR3 spans 16 amino acids. This CDR3 is CASSGTARTSSYEQYF. Written as DNA, the CDR3 is TGTGCCAGCAGTGGGACAGCTAGGACGAGCTCCTACGAGCAGTACTTC.

The chain links TRBV29-1 to TRBJ1-1; D not certain. Germline V gene sequence: CDR1 SQVTM, CDR2 ANQGSEA. CDR3 length: 12 residues. Trimming took 1 base from V and 3 from J, leaving 6 bases between them. This chain's CDR3 is CSVEAGDTEAFF. The DNA of the CDR3 is TGCAGCGTTGAAGCCGGGGACACTGAAGCTTTCTTT.

The chain carries TRBV5-1 and TRBJ2-5; possible D gene TRBD2, 5 bases. Germline loops: CDR1 SGHRS, CDR2 YFSETQ. The CDR3 loop spans 16 amino acids. Trimming left V 4 bases short and J 1 base short, with 17 bases between. CDR3 region: CASSPPAGGVQETQYF. The CDR3 DNA sequence: TGCGCCAGCAGCCCCCCGGCGGGCGGAGTCCAAGAGACCCAGTACTTC.

The V and J genes are TRBV5-6 and TRBJ2-7; either TRBD1 or TRBD2 may fit D (5 bases each). The CDR3 is made up of 11 amino acids. Germline V lookup: CDR1 SGHDT, CDR2 YYEEEE. The V end lost 4 bases, the J end lost 7 bases, and 9 bases lay between the germline ends. In DNA form, the CDR3 reads TGTGCCAGCAGCATCGGGACGGAGCAGTACTTC. Translation gives CASSIGTEQYF.